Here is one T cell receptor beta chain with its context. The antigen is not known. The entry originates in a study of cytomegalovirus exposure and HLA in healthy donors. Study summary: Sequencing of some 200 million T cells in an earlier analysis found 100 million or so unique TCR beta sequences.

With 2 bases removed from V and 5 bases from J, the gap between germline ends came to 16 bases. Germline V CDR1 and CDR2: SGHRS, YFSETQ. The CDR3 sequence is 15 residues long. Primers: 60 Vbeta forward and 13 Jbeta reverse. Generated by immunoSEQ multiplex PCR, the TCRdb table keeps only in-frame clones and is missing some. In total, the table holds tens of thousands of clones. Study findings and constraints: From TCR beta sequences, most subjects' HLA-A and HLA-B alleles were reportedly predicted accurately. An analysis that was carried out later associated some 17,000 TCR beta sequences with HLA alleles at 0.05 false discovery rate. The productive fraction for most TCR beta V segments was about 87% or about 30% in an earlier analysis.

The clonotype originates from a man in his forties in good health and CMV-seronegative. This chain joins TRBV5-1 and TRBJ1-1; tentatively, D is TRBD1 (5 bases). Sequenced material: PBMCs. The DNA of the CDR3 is TGCGCCAGCAGCTTCACCCTGGGGGGTTCTACTGAAGCTTTCTTT. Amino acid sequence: CASSFTLGGSTEAFF.